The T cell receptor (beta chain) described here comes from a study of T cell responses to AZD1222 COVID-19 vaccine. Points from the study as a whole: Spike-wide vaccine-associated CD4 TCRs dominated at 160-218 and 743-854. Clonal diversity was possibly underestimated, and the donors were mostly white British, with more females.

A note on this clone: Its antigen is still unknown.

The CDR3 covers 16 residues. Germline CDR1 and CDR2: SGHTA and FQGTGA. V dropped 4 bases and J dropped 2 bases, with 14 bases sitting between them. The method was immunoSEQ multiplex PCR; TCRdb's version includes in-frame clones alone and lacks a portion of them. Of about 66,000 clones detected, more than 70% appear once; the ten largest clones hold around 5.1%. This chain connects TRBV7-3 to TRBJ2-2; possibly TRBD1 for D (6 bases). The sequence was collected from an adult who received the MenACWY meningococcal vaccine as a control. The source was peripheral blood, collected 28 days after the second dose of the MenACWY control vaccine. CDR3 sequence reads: CASSSKAGVNTGELFF. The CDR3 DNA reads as TGTGCCAGCAGCTCCAAGGCAGGGGTAAACACCGGGGAGCTGTTTTTT.